The sequence of this T cell receptor beta chain was determined in a study of OX40 agonist ivuxolimab in advanced cancers. Broader study findings: Averaged across samples, CD8+ T cells carried more expanded clones than CD4+ did.

V was pared by 0 bases and J by 4 bases, with 9 bases between. This CDR3 contains 14 residues. In germline, CDR1 is MNHNS, CDR2 SASEGT. Blood sampling was done at baseline, cycle 4 day 1, and cycle 7 day 1. The table came from immunoSEQ multiplex PCR; TCRdb's copy has only in-frame clones and leaves some out. The data show fewer than 45,000 clones, about 76% seen once. As for this clone: Its target is not known.

The sequence came from an adult with an advanced solid tumor such as melanoma, head and neck, liver or kidney cancer. The sequencing here drew on CD4+ or CD8+ T cells sorted from blood, taken in a trial of the OX40 agonist ivuxolimab. This chain links TRBV6-1 with TRBJ1-2; D unclear. The CDR3 bases are TGTGCCAGCAGTGAAGCGCGCCCCATCTATGGCTACACCTTC. The encoded protein is CASSEARPIYGYTF.